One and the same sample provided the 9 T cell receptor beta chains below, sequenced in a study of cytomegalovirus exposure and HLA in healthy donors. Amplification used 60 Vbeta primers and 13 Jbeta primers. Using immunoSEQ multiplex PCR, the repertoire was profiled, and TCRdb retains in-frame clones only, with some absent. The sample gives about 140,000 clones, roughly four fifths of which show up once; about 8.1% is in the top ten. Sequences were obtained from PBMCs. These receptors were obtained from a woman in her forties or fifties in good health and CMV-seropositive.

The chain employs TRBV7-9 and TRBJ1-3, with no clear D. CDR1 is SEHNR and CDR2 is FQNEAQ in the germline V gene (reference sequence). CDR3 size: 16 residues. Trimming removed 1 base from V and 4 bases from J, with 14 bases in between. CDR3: CASSLGRWNSGNTIYF. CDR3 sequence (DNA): TGTGCCAGCAGCTTAGGACGGTGGAATAGCGGAAACACCATATATTTT.

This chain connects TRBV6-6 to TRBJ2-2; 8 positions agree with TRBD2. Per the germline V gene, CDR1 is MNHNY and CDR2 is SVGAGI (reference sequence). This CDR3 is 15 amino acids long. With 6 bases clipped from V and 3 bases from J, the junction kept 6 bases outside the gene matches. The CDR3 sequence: CASRTGGFDTGELFF. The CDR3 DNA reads TGTGCCAGCAGAACGGGGGGGTTCGACACCGGGGAGCTGTTTTTT.

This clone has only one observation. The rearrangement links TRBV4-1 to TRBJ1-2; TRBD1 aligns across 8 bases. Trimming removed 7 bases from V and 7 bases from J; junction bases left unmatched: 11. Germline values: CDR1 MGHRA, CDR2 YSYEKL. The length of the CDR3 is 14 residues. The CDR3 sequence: CASTRAGGSGGYTF. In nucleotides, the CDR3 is TGCGCCAGCACACGAGCAGGGGGCAGCGGTGGCTACACCTTC.

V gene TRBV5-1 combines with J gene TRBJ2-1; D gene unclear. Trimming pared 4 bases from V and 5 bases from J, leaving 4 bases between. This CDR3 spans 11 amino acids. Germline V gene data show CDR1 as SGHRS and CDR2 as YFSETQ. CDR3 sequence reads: CASSVDNEQFF. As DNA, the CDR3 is TGCGCCAGCAGCGTAGACAATGAGCAGTTCTTC.

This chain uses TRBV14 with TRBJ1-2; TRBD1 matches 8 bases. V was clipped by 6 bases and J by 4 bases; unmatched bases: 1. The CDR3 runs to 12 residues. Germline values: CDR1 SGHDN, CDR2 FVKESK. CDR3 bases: TGTGCCAGCAGTGGGACAGGCTATGGCTACACCTTC. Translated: CASSGTGYGYTF. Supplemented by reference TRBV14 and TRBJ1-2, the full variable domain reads EAGVTQFPSHSVIEKGQTVTLRCDPISGHDNLYWYRRVMGKEIKFLLHFVKESKQDESGMPNNRFLAERTGGTYSTLKVQPAELEDSGVYFCASSGTGYGYTFGSGTRLTVV.

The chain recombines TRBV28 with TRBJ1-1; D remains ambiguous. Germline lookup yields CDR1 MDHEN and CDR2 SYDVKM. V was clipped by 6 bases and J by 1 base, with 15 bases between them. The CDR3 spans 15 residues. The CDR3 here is CASSPPPAGNTEAFF. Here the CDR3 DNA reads TGTGCCAGCAGCCCACCCCCGGCGGGGAACACTGAAGCTTTCTTT.

The CDR3 nucleotides read TGCGCCAGCAGCTCTGGGACAGAGTATAGAGCCTCTGGAAACACCATATATTTT. Amino acid sequence: CASSSGTEYRASGNTIYF. This chain connects TRBV5-1 to TRBJ1-3; 7 nucleotides match TRBD1. The germline V gene has CDR1 SGHRS and CDR2 YFSETQ. CDR3 length: 18 amino acids. V lost 3 bases and J lost 0; bases outside the gene matches: 12.

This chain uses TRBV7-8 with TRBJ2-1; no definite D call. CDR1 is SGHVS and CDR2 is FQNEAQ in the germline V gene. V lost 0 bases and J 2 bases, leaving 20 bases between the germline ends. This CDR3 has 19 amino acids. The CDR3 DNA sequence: TGTGCCAGCAGCTTAGCGTCGGTGGCATTTAGAGGAACCTACAATGAGCAGTTCTTC. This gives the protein CASSLASVAFRGTYNEQFF.

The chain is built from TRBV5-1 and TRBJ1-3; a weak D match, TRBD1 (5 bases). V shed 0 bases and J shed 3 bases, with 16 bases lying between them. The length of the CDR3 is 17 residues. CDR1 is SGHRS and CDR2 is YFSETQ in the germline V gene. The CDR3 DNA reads TGCGCCAGCAGCTTGGGTGACGTTGCAGGGTTTGGAAACACCATATATTTT. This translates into CASSLGDVAGFGNTIYF. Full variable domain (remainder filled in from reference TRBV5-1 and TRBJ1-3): KAGVTQTPRYLIKTRGQQVTLSCSPISGHRSVSWYQQTPGQGLQFLFEYFSETQRNKGNFPGRFSGRQFSNSRSEMNVSTLELGDSALYLCASSLGDVAGFGNTIYFGEGSWLTVV.